This T cell receptor (beta chain) is drawn from a study of blood T cells in healthy people across ages. In this sample, this clonotype turned up a few times. Then a second PCR, running about 6 to 12 cycles, was carried out with a sample-barcoded 5' primer and a J-beta primer mix. TCRdb reprocessed the 5' RACE reads via MiXCR and lists one record per CDR3 protein. This repertoire shows 850,000 to 1,300,000 distinct CDR3 sequences, roughly 45% found once; its top ten account for under 20%. This CDR3 region has 14 residues. Germline-derived CDR1 and CDR2 are SGHRS and YFSETQ. V was clipped by 5 bases and J by 10 bases, with 20 bases between them.

The sequence came from a woman aged 60-70 years in good health. The V gene is TRBV5-1, the J gene TRBJ2-3, with D hard to call. The specimen was blood. The DNA for the CDR3 is TGCGCCAGCAGGGTTCCGGACCTCAACGACGCGCAGTATTTT. Its protein is CASRVPDLNDAQYF.